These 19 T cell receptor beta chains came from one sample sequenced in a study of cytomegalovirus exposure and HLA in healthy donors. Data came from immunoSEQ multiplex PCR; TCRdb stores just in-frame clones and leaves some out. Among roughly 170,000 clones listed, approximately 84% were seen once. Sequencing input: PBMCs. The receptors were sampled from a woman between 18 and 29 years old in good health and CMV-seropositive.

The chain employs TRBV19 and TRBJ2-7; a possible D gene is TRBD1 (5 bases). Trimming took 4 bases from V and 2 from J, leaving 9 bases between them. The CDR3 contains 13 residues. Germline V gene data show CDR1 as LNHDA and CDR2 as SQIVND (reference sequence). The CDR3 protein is CASSRTTPYEQYF. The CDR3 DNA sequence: TGTGCCAGTAGTAGGACAACCCCCTACGAGCAGTACTTC.

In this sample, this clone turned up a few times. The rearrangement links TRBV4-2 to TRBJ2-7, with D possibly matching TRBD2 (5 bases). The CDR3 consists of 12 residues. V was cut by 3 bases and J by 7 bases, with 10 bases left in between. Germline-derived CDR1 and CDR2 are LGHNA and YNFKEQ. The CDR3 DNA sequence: TGTGCCAGCAGCCAGGCGACGGGGGAGCAGTACTTC. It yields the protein CASSQATGEQYF.

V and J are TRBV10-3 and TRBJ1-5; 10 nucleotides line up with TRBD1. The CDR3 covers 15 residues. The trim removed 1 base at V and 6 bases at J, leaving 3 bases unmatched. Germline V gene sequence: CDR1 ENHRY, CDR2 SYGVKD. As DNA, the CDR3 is TGTGCCATCAGTGAGTATGGGACAGGGGCTCAGCCCCAGCATTTT. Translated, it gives CAISEYGTGAQPQHF.

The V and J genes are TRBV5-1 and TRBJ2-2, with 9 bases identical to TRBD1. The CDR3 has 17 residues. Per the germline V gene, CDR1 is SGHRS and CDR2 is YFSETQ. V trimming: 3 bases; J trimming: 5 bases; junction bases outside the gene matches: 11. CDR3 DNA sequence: TGCGCCAGCAGCTGGGAACCGGGACAGGGTAGGACCGGGGAGCTGTTTTTT. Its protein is CASSWEPGQGRTGELFF.

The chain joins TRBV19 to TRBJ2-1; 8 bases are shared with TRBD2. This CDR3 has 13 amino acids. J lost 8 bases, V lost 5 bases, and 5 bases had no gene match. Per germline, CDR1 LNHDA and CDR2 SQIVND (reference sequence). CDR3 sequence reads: CASSPGLVYEQFF. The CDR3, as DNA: TGTGCCAGTAGTCCGGGACTAGTATATGAGCAGTTCTTC.

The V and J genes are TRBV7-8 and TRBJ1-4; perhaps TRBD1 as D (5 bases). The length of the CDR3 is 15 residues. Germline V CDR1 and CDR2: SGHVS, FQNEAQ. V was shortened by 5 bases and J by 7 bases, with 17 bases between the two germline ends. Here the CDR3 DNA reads TGTGCCAGCAGCGCCAACCGGGGGGAATCTGAAAAACTGTTTTTT. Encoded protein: CASSANRGESEKLFF.

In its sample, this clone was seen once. For the CDR3, the DNA is TGTGCCAGCGGTTTCACAGGGGGCCGGGGCTACACCTTC. It translates to CASGFTGGRGYTF. The chain has TRBV6-5 and TRBJ1-2; 9 bases match TRBD1. Per germline, CDR1 MNHEY and CDR2 SVGAGI. The V and J ends lost 8 bases and 8 bases, in that order; junction bases with no gene match: 9. The CDR3 has 13 residues.

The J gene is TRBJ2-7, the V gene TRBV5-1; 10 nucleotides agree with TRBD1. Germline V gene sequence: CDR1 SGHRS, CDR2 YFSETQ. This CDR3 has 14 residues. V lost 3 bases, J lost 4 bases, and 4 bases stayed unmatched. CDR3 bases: TGCGCCAGCAGCTCACCGGGACAGGGGTACGAGCAGTACTTC. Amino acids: CASSSPGQGYEQYF.

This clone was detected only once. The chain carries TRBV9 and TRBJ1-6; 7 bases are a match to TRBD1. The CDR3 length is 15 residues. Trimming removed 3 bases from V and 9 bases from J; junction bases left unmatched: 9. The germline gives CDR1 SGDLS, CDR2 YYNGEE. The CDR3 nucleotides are TGTGCCAGCAGCGAACAGGGGCCTCCCCGTTCACCCCTCCACTTT. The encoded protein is CASSEQGPPRSPLHF.

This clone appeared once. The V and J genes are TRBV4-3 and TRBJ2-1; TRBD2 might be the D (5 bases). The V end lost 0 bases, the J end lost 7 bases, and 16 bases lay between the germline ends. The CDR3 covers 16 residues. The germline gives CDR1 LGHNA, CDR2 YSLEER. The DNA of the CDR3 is TGCGCCAGCAGCCAAGATCTGGTAGAAGCGGAAAATGAGCAGTTCTTC. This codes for CASSQDLVEAENEQFF.

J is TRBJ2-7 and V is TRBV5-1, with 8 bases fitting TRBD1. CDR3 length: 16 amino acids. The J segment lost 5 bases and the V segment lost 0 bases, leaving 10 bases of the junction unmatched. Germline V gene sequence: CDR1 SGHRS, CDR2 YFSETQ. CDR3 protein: CASSLGADRGHHEQYF. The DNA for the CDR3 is TGCGCCAGCAGCTTGGGGGCTGACAGGGGCCATCACGAGCAGTACTTC.

CDR3 nucleotides: TGTGCCAGCAGTTACCTCTCACTGGAGGTTTCACCCCTCCACTTT. Translation gives CASSYLSLEVSPLHF. The V gene is TRBV6-6, the J gene TRBJ1-6; D gene uncertain. CDR3 length equals 15 residues. Trimming removed 2 bases from V and 9 bases from J, with 14 bases in between. The germline V gene has CDR1 MNHNY and CDR2 SVGAGI (reference sequence).

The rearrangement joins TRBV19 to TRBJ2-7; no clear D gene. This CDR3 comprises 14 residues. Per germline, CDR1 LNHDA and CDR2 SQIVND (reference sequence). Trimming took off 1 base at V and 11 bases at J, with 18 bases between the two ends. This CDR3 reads CASSIVGDTPRKYF. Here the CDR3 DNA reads TGTGCCAGTAGTATAGTAGGCGACACCCCTCGTAAGTACTTC. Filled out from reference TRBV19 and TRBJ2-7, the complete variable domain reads DGGITQSPKYLFRKEGQNVTLSCEQNLNHDAMYWYRQDPGQGLRLIYYSQIVNDFQKGDIAEGYSVSREKKESFPLTVTSAQKNPTAFYLCASSIVGDTPRKYFGPGTRLTVT.

The DNA of the CDR3 is TGTGCCAGCAGACAAGACAGGGCGACCGGGGAGCTGTTTTTT. Translating gives CASRQDRATGELFF. V usage is TRBV13 and J usage is TRBJ2-2; 7 bases map to TRBD1. Unmatched junction bases numbered 6, after V lost 6 bases and J lost 5 bases. The germline CDR1 and CDR2 sequences are PRHDT and FYEKMQ (reference sequence). The CDR3 runs to 14 residues.

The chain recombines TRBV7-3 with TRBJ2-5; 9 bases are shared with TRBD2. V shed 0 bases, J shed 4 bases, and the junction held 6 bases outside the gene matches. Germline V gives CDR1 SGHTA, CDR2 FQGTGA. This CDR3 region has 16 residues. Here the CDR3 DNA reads TGTGCCAGCAGCTTAACCCGCGGGGGGGTTGGAGAGACCCAGTACTTC. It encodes CASSLTRGGVGETQYF.

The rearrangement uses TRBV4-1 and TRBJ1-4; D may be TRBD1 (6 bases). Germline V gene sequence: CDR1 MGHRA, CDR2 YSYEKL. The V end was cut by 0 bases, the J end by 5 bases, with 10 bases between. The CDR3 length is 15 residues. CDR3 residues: CASSQETGLNEKLFF. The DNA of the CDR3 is TGCGCCAGCAGCCAAGAAACAGGGTTGAATGAAAAACTGTTTTTT.

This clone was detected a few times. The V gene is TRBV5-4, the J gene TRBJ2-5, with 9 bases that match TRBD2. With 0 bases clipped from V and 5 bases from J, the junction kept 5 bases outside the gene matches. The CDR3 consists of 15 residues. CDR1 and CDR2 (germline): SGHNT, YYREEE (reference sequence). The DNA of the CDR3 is TGTGCCAGCAGCTTGGTGGTAGCGGGGGAGGAGACCCAGTACTTC. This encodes CASSLVVAGEETQYF.

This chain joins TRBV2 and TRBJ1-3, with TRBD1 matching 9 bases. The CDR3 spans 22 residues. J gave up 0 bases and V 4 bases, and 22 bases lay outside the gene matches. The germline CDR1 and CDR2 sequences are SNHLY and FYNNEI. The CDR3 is CASSVLPPLGQGSSYSGNTIYF. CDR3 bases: TGTGCCAGCAGTGTCCTTCCGCCCCTGGGACAGGGCTCTTCGTACTCTGGAAACACCATATATTTT.

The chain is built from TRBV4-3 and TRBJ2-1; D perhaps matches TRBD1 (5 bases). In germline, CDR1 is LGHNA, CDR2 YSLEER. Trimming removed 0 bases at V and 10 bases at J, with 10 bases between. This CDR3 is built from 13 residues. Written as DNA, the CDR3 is TGCGCCAGCAGCCAAGAAGGGGCCCGGGAGCAGTTCTTC. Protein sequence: CASSQEGAREQFF.